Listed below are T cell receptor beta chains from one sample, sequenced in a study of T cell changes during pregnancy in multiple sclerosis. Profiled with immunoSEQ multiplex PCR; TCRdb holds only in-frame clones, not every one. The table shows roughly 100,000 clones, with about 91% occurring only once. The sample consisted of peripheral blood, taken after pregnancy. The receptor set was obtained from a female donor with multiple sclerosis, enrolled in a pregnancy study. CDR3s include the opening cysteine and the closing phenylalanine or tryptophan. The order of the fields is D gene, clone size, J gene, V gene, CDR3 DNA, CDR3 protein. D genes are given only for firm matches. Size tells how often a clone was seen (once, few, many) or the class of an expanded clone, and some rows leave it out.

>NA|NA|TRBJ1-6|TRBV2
TGTGCCAGCAGGCCGAGAGGGTGGTCCTCCTATAATTCACCCCTCCACTTT
CASRPRGWSSYNSPLHF
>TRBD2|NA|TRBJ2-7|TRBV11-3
TGTGCCAGCAGCTCCGGGGATGGACTAGGCGAGCAGTACTTC
CASSSGDGLGEQYF
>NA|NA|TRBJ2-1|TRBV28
TGTGCCAGCACTCCCGGGCCATCGGGAGACAATGAGCAGTTCTTC
CASTPGPSGDNEQFF
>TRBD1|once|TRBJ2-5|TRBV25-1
TGTGCCAGCACCCGGTGGGCAGGGGGTAAGAAAGAGACCCAGTACTTC
CASTRWAGGKKETQYF
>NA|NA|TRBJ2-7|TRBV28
TGTGCCAGCAGTTCCCGTTCCGCTCCTAGCTCCTACGAGCAGTACTTC
CASSSRSAPSSYEQYF
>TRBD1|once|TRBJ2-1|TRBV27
TGTGCCAGCAGTTTCGGACAGGGCAATGAGCAGTTCTTC
CASSFGQGNEQFF
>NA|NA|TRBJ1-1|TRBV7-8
TGTGCCAGCAGCCCCGGGGGGCGGGAGAACACTGAAGCTTTCTTT
CASSPGGRENTEAFF
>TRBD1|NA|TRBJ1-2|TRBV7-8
TGTGCCAGCAGCTTGGTTACAGGGGGTGGCTACACCTTC
CASSLVTGGGYTF
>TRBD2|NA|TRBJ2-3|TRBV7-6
TGTGCCAGCAGCGTGTTTAGCGGGGGGCCCACAGATACGCAGTATTTT
CASSVFSGGPTDTQYF
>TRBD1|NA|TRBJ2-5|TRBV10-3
TGTGCCATCAGTGAACCGGGACAGGGCTTAGAGACCCAGTACTTC
CAISEPGQGLETQYF
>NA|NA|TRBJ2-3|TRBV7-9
TGTGCCAGCAGTGGCTCGCAAGGGGGAGATACGCAGTATTTT
CASSGSQGGDTQYF
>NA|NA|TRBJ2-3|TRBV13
TGTGCCAGCAGCCACCTAGCCGGAGACTCAGATACGCAGTATTTT
CASSHLAGDSDTQYF
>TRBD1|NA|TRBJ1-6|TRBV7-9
TGTGCCAGCAGCGCCGCAGGGGGCGTTCGTTCACCCCTCCACTTT
CASSAAGGVRSPLHF
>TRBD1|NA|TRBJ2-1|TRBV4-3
TGCGCCAGCAGCCAAGTACACCCCAACGCAGGGGGCTACAATGAGCAGTTCTTC
CASSQVHPNAGGYNEQFF
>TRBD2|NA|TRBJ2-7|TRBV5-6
TGTGCCAGCAGCTCGGGAGGGCCCTACGAGCAGTACTTC
CASSSGGPYEQYF
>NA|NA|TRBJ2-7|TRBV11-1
TGTGCCAGCAGCTTAGGGCAGGGGAGCACCTACGAGCAGTACTTC
CASSLGQGSTYEQYF
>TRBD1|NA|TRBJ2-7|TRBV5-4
TGTGCCAGCAGCCCAGCAAAGACCCAGGGGGCCTACGAGCAGTACTTC
CASSPAKTQGAYEQYF
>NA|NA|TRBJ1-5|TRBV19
TGTGCCAGTAGTAAACAGGTTTACAATCAGCCCCAGCATTTT
CASSKQVYNQPQHF
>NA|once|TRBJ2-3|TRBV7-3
TGTGCCAGCAGGGAGGATCTCTGGACAGATACGCAGTATTTT
CASREDLWTDTQYF
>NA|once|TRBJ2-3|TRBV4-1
TGCGCCAGCAGCCAAGCATACAGGGAGAGCACAGATACGCAGTATTTT
CASSQAYRESTDTQYF
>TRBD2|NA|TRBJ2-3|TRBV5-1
TGCGCCAGCAGCTCTGGCGGGGGGTATCCAGATACGCAGTATTTT
CASSSGGGYPDTQYF
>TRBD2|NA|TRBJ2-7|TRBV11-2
TGTGCCAGCAGCTCGTGGGGCGGGAGAGGCAACGAGCAGTACTTC
CASSSWGGRGNEQYF
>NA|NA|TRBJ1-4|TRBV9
TGTGCCAGCACCCCGAGACTTGACGGTGAAAAACTGTTTTTT
CASTPRLDGEKLFF
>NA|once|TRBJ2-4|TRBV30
TGTGCCTGGAGTGGGACTGCCACAGCCAAAAACATTCAGTACTTC
CAWSGTATAKNIQYF
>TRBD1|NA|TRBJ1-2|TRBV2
TGTGCCAGCAGTGAGGGGACAGGGTATAATGGCTACACCTTC
CASSEGTGYNGYTF
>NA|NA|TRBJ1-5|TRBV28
TGTGCCAGCAGTTCTATGCCCCTTTCAGGGGATCAGCCCCAGCATTTT
CASSSMPLSGDQPQHF
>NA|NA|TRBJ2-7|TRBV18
TGTGCCAGCTCACCAGGTGCCGAGGGTGTCAACGAGCAGTACTTC
CASSPGAEGVNEQYF
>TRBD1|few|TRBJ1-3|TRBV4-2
TGTGCCAGCAGCCAAATGGGGCAGGGGGCGGGCACCATATATTTT
CASSQMGQGAGTIYF
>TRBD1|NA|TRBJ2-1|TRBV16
TGTGCCAGCAGCCAAAGTGGGACAGGGCACAATGAGCAGTTCTTC
CASSQSGTGHNEQFF
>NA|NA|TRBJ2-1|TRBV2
TGTGCCAGCAGTGTGGCAGGTGGGTCCTACAATGAGCAGTTCTTC
CASSVAGGSYNEQFF
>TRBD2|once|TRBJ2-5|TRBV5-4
TGTGCCAGCAGCTTTCGGACTAGCGGGGGGCAAGAGACCCAGTACTTC
CASSFRTSGGQETQYF
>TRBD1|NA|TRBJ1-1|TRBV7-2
TGTGCCAGCAGCTTACCGACAGGGAGTTTGGACACTGAAGCTTTCTTT
CASSLPTGSLDTEAFF
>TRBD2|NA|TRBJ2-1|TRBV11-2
TGTGCCAGCAGCCCCAGACTAGCGGCTTCCTACAATGAGCAGTTCTTC
CASSPRLAASYNEQFF
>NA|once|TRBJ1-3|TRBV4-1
TGCGCCAGCAGCCAAGGGATTGGTCCTAGCTCTGGAAACACCATATATTTT
CASSQGIGPSSGNTIYF
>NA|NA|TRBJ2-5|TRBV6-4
TGTGCCAGCAGTGACCACCCGGGGTGTCTAGAGACCCAGTACTTC
CASSDHPGCLETQYF
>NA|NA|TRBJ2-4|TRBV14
TGTGCCAGCAGCCCCGGCGGGGGCGTAACCATTCAGTACTTC
CASSPGGGVTIQYF
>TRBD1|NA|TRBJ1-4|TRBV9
TGTGCCAGCAGCTCGTATAAGGGGGCAGGAGGGTCTAATGAAAAACTGTTTTTT
CASSSYKGAGGSNEKLFF
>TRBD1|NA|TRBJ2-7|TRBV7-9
TGTGCCAGCACCCCGCCGGGACAGGGGAGCGAGCAGTACTTC
CASTPPGQGSEQYF
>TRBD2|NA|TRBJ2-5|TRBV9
TGTGCCAGCAGCGTAGACGGAGGGGAGGGAGAGACCCAGTACTTC
CASSVDGGEGETQYF
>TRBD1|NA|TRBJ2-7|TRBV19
TGTGCCAGTAGTATAGGGGGACAGGGGGCTGACGAGCAGTACTTC
CASSIGGQGADEQYF
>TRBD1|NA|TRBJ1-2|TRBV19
TGTGCCAGTATGGACAGGGGCTATGGCTACACCTTC
CASMDRGYGYTF
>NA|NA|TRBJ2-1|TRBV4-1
TGCGCCAGCAGCCAAGATGGGACAAACATAATAGTAGGCAATGAGCAGTTCTTC
CASSQDGTNIIVGNEQFF
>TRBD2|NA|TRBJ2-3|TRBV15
TGTGCCACCAGCAGAGATCGGGGGGGAGAAGATACGCAGTATTTT
CATSRDRGGEDTQYF
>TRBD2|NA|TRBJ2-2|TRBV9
TGTGCCAGCAGCGTACTAGCGGGAGGGCTTGGCACCGGGGAGCTGTTTTTT
CASSVLAGGLGTGELFF
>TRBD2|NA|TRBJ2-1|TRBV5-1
TGCGCCAGCAGCTCCGGGACTAGGAGTTTGAGTGAGCAGTTCTTC
CASSSGTRSLSEQFF
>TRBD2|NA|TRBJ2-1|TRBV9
TGTGCCAGCAGCGTACTTGTGGTAGCGGGAGATGTTGAGCAGTTCTTC
CASSVLVVAGDVEQFF
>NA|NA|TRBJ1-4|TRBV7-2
TGTGCCAGCAGCTTAGTCGGGGGGCGCGGGGAAAAACTGTTTTTT
CASSLVGGRGEKLFF
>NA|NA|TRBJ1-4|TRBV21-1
TGTGCCAGCAGCCAAGAGTCGGGGGGAGAGGGTCAACTGTTTTTT
CASSQESGGEGQLFF